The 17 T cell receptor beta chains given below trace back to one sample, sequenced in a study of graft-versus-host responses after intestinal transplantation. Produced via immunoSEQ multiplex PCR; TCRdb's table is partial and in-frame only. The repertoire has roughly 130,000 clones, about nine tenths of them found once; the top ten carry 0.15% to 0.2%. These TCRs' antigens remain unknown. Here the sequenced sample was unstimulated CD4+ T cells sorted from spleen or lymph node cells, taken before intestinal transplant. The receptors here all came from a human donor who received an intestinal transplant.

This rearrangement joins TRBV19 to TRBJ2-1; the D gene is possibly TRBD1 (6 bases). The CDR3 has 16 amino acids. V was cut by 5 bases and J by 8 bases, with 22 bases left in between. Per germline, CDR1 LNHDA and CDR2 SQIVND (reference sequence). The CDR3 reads CASSVQTDPQGYEQFF. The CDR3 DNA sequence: TGTGCCAGTAGTGTTCAGACAGACCCCCAGGGGTATGAGCAGTTCTTC.

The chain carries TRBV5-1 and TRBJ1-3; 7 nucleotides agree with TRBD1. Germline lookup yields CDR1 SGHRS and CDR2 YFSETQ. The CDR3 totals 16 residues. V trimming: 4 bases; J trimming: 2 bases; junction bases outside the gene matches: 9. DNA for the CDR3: TGCGCCAGCAGCCCGTACTGGGACAGAGCTGGAAACACCATATATTTT. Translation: CASSPYWDRAGNTIYF.

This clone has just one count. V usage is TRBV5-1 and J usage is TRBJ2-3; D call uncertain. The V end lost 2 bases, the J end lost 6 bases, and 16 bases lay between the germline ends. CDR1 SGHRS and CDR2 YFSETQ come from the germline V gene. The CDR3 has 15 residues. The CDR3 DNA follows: TGCGCCAGCAGCTTAAGCGCACGAGGTCATGATACGCAGTATTTT. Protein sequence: CASSLSARGHDTQYF.

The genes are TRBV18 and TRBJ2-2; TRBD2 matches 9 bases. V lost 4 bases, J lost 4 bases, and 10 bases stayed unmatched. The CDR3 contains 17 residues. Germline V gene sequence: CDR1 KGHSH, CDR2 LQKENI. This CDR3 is CASSQTLAGEVTGELFF. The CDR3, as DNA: TGTGCCAGCTCACAGACTTTAGCGGGAGAGGTCACCGGGGAGCTGTTTTTT.

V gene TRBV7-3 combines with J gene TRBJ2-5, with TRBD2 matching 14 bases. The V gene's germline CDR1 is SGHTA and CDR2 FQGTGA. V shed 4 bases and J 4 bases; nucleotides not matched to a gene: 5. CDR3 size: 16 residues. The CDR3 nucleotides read TGTGCCAGCAGCTCGACTAGCGGGAGGGCCTCAGAGACCCAGTACTTC. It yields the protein CASSSTSGRASETQYF.

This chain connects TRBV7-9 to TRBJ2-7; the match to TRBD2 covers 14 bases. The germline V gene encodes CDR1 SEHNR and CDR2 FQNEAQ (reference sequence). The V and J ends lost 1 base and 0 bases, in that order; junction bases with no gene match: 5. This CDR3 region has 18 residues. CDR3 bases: TGTGCCAGCAGCTTAGGGGGACTAGCGGGAGTCCTCTCCTACGAGCAGTACTTC. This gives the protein CASSLGGLAGVLSYEQYF.

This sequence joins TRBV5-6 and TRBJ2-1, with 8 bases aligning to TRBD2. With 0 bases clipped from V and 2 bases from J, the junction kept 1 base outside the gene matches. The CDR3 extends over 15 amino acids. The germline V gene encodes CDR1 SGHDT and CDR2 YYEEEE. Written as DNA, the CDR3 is TGTGCCAGCAGCTTGGTCGGGAGGGCCTACAATGAGCAGTTCTTC. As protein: CASSLVGRAYNEQFF.

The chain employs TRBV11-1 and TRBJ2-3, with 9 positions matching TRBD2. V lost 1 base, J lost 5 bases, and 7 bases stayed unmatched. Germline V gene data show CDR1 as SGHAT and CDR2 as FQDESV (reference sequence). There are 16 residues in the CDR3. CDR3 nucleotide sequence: TGTGCCAGCAGCTTAGGTCTGGCGGGAGGGGAAGATACGCAGTATTTT. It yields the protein CASSLGLAGGEDTQYF. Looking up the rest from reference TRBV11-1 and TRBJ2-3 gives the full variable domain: EAEVAQSPRYKITEKSQAVAFWCDPISGHATLYWYRQILGQGPELLVQFQDESVVDDSQLPKDRFSAERLKGVDSTLKIQPAELGDSAMYLCASSLGLAGGEDTQYFGPGTRLTVL.

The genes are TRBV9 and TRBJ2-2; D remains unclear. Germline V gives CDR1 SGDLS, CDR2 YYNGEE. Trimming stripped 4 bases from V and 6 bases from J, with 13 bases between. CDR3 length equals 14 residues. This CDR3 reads CASSPTILAGELFF. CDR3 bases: TGTGCCAGCAGCCCAACTATCCTCGCCGGGGAGCTGTTTTTT.

This chain's CDR3 is CASGGQVRTGELFF. Here the CDR3 DNA reads TGTGCCAGCGGGGGACAGGTCCGCACCGGGGAGCTGTTTTTT. The rearrangement uses TRBV14 and TRBJ2-2; 8 nucleotides align to TRBD1. This CDR3 has 14 residues. Germline trimming cut 8 bases from V and 4 bases from J; bases unmatched to any gene: 6. Germline lookup yields CDR1 SGHDN and CDR2 FVKESK.

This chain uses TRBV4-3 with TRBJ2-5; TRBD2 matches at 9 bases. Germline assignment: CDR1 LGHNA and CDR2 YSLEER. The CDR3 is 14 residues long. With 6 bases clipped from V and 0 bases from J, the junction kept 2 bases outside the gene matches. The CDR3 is CASRASGNQETQYF. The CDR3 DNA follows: TGCGCCAGCAGGGCTAGCGGGAACCAAGAGACCCAGTACTTC.

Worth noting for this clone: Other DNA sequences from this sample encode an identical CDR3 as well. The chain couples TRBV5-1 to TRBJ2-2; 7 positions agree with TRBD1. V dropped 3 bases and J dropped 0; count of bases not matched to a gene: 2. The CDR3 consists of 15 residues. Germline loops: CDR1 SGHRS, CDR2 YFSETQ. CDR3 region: CASSSGTANTGELFF. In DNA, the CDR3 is TGCGCCAGCAGCTCCGGGACAGCGAACACCGGGGAGCTGTTTTTT.

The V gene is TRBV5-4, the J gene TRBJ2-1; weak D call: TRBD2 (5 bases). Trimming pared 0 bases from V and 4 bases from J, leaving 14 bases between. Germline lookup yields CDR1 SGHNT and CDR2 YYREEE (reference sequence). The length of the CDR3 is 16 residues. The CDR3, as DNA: TGTGCCAGCAGCTTGGAAGCGGTCTTGGGTTACAATGAGCAGTTCTTC. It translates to CASSLEAVLGYNEQFF.

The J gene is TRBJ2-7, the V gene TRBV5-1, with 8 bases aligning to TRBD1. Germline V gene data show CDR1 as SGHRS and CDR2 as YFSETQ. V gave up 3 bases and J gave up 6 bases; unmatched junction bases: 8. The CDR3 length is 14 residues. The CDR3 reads CASSYLQGAGEQYF. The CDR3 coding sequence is TGCGCCAGCAGCTACCTCCAGGGGGCGGGCGAGCAGTACTTC.

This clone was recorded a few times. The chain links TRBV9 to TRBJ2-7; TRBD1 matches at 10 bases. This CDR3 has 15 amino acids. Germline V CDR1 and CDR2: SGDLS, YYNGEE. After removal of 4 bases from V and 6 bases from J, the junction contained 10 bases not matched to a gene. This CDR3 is CASSSHGTGAVEQYF. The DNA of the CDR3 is TGTGCCAGCAGCTCTCACGGGACAGGGGCCGTCGAGCAGTACTTC.

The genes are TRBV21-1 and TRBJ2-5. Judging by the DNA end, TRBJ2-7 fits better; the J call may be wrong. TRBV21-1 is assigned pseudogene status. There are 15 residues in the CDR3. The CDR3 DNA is TGTGCCAGCAGTCCCCCAGGAGAATTATCCTACGAGCAGTACTTC. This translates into CASSPPGELSYEQYF.

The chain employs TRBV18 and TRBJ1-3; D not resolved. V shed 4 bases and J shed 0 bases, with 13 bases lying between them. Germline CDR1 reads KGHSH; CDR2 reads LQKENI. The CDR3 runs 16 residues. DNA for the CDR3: TGTGCCAGCTCACAGATGGACGGGAACTCTGGAAACACCATATATTTT. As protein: CASSQMDGNSGNTIYF.